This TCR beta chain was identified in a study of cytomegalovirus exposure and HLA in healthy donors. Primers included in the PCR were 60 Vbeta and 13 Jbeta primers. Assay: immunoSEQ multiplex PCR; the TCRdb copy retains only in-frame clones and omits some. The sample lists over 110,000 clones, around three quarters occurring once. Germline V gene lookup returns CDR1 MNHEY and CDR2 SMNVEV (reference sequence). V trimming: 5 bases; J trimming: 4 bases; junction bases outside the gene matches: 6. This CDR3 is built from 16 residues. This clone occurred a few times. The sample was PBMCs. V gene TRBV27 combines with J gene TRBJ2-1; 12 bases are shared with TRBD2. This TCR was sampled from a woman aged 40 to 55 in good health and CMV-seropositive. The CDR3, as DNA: TGTGCCAGCAGTCCCCAAGGACTAGCGGGGTACAATGAGCAGTTCTTC. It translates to CASSPQGLAGYNEQFF.